A single sample is the source of the 3 T cell receptor beta chains below, sequenced in a study of a mutant IDH1 vaccine in newly diagnosed glioma. Time point here: baseline, week 1 (first vaccination visit). The treatment here: pre-vaccination baseline after standard-of-care therapy. TCRdb's copy holds only in-frame clones and misses some; the assay was immunoSEQ multiplex PCR. This sample has tens of thousands of clones, with around 79% found just once. The sequences come from PBMCs, collected from a glioma patient treated with radiotherapy, temozolomide or both. The receptors come from a man aged 40-49 years with glioma. Some clones in this sample may be carry-over from other donors' samples.

This chain joins TRBV21-1 and TRBJ1-2; the D segment call TRBD1 is taken from the table without a DNA check. TRBV21-1 is tagged as a pseudogene. This CDR3 spans 18 amino acids. The CDR3: CASSNWTVGGEFDYGYTF. CDR3 coding DNA: TGTGCCAGCAGCAATTGGACAGTCGGCGGCGAGTTCGACTATGGCTACACCTTC.

The J gene is TRBJ2-1, the V gene TRBV13; 9 bases match TRBD2. With V trimmed by 3 bases and J by 6 bases, 6 bases remained unmatched. This CDR3 is 15 amino acids long. Per the germline V gene, CDR1 is PRHDT and CDR2 is FYEKMQ (reference sequence). The CDR3, as DNA: TGTGCCAGCAGCTTTAGCGGGGGCTTCGCCAATGAGCAGTTCTTC. It translates to CASSFSGGFANEQFF.

This chain joins TRBV4-1 and TRBJ2-7; perhaps TRBD1 as D (5 bases). Looked up from germline, CDR1 is MGHRA and CDR2 is YSYEKL. Trimming left V 3 bases short and J 4 bases short, with 10 bases between. The CDR3 has 13 amino acids. The CDR3 DNA reads as TGCGCCAGCAGCCAGCCGGACACATACGAGCAGTACTTC. Translating gives CASSQPDTYEQYF.